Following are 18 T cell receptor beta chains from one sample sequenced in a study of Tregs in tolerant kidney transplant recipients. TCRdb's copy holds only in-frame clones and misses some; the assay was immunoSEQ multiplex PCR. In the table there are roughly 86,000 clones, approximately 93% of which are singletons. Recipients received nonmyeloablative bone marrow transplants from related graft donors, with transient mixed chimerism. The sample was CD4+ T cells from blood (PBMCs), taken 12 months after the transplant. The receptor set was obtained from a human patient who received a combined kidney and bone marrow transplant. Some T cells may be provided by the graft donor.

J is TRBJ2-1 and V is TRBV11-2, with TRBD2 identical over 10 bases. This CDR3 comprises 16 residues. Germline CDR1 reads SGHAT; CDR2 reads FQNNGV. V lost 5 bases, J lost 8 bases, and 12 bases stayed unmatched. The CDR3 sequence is CASSPRAGGPVYEQFF. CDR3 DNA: TGTGCCAGCAGCCCTAGAGCGGGGGGGCCGGTATATGAGCAGTTCTTC. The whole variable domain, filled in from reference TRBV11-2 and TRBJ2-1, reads EAGVAQSPRYKIIEKRQSVAFWCNPISGHATLYWYQQILGQGPKLLIQFQNNGVVDDSQLPKDRFSAERLKGVDSTLKIQPAKLEDSAVYLCASSPRAGGPVYEQFFGPGTRLTVL.

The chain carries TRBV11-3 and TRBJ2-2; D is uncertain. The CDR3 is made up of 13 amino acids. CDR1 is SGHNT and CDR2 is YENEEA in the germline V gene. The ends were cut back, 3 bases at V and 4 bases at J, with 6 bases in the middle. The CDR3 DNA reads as TGTGCCAGCAGCTTCACTCGCACCGGGGAGCTGTTTTTT. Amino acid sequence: CASSFTRTGELFF.

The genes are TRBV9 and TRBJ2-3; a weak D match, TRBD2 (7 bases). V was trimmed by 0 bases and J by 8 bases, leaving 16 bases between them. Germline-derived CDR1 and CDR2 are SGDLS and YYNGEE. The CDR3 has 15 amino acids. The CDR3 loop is CASSVAAGASGTQYF. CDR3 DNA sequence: TGTGCCAGCAGCGTAGCTGCGGGGGCCTCAGGTACGCAGTATTTT.

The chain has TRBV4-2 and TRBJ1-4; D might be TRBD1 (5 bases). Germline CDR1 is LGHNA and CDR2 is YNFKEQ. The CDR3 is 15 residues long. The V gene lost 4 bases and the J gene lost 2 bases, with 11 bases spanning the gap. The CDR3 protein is CASSPVGGTNEKLFF. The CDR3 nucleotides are TGTGCCAGCAGCCCTGTCGGGGGTACTAATGAAAAACTGTTTTTT.

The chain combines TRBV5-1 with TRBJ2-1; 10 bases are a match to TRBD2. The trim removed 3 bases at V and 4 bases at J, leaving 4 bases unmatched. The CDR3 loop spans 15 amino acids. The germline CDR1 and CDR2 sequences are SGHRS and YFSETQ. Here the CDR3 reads CASSYGLAEYNEQFF. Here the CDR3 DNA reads TGCGCCAGCAGCTACGGACTAGCGGAATACAATGAGCAGTTCTTC.

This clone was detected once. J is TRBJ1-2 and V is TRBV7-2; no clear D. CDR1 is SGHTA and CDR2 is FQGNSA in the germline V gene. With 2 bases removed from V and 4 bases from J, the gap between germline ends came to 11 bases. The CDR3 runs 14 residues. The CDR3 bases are TGTGCCAGCAGCTTAACTCCCCGGGGCTATGGCTACACCTTC. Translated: CASSLTPRGYGYTF.

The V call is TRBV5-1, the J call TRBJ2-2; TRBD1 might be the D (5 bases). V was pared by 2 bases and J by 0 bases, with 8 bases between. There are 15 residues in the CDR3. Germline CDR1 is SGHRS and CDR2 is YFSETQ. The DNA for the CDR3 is TGCGCCAGCAGCTTCATGACAGCGAACACCGGGGAGCTGTTTTTT. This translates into CASSFMTANTGELFF.

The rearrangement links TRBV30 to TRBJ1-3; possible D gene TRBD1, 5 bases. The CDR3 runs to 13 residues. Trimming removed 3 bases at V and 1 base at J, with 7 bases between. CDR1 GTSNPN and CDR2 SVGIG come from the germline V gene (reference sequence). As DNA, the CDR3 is TGTGCCTGGAGAGGGGTATCTGGAAACACCATATATTTT. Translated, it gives CAWRGVSGNTIYF.

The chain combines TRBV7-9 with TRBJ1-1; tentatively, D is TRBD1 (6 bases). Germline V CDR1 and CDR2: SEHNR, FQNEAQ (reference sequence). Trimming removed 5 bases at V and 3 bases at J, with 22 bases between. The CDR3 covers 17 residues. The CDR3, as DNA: TGTGCCAGCAGCGAAACGAAAACAGGGATAAGGGACACTGAAGCTTTCTTT. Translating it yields CASSETKTGIRDTEAFF.

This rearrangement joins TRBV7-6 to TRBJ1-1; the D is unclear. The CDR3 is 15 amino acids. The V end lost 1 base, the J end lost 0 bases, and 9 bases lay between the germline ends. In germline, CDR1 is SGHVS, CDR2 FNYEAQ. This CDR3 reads CASSLGPGMNTEAFF. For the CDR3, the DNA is TGTGCCAGCAGCTTAGGGCCGGGAATGAACACTGAAGCTTTCTTT.

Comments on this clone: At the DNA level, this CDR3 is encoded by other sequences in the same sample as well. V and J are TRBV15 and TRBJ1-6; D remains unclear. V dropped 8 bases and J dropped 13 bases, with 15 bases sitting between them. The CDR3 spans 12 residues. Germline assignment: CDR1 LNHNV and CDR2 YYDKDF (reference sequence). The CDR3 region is CATGEVHSPLHF. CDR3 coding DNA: TGTGCCACCGGGGAGGTCCACTCCCCCCTCCACTTT.

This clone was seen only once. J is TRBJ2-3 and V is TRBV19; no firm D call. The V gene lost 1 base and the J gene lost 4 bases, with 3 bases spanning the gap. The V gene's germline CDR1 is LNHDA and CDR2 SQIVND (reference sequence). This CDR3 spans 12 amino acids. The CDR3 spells CASSIVSDTQYF. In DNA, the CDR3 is TGTGCCAGTAGTATAGTCTCAGATACGCAGTATTTT.

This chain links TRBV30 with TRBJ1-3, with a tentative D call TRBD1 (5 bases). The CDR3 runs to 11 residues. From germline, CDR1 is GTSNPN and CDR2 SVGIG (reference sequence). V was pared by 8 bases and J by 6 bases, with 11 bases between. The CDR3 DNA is TGTGCCCGGAAGGACATAAACACCATATATTTT. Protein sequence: CARKDINTIYF.

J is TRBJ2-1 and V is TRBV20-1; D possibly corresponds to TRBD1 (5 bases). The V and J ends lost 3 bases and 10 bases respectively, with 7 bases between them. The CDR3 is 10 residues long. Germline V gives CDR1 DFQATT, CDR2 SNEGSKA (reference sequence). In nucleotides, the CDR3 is TGCAGTGCTAGTCACAGGGAGCAGTTCTTC. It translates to CSASHREQFF.

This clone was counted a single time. The CDR3 DNA is TGTGCCAGCAGCCTTGGGACTGACTACAAAAACATTCAGTACTTC. This encodes CASSLGTDYKNIQYF. This chain connects TRBV5-6 to TRBJ2-4; D is perhaps TRBD2 (6 bases). The germline gives CDR1 SGHDT, CDR2 YYEEEE. This CDR3 has 15 residues. Trimming removed 4 bases at V and 3 bases at J, with 14 bases between. Supplemented by reference TRBV5-6 and TRBJ2-4, the full variable domain reads DAGVTQSPTHLIKTRGQQVTLRCSPKSGHDTVSWYQQALGQGPQFIFQYYEEEERQRGNFPDRFSGHQFPNYSSELNVNALLLGDSALYLCASSLGTDYKNIQYFGAGTRLSVL.

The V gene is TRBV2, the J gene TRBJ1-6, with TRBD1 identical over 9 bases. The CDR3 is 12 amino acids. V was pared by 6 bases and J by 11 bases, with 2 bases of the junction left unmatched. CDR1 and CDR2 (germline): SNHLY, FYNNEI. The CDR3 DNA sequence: TGTGCCAGCAGGACAGGGGGACCACCCCTCCACTTT. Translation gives CASRTGGPPLHF.

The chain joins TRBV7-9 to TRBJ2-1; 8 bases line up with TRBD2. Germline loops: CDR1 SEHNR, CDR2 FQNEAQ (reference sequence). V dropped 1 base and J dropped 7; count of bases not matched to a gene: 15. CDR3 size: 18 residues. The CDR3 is CASSLVLFPGGPSNEQFF. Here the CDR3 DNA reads TGTGCCAGCAGCTTAGTTCTTTTTCCGGGGGGGCCATCAAATGAGCAGTTCTTC.

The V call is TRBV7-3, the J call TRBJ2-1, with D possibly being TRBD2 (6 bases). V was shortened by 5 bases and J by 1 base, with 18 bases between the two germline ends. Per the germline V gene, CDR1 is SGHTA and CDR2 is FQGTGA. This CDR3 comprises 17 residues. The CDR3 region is CASSLRFSGISYNEQFF. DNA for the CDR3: TGTGCCAGCAGCCTCCGATTTAGCGGAATTTCCTACAATGAGCAGTTCTTC.